This T cell receptor (beta chain) came from a study of blood T cell repertoires in COVID-19. This table comes from immunoSEQ multiplex PCR, and its TCRdb copy is limited to in-frame clones, with some not included. The table has hundreds of thousands of clones, roughly nine tenths seen once; the top ten hold 0.82%. Germline V gene lookup returns CDR1 MNHNS and CDR2 SASEGT. The CDR3 is 16 residues long. V lost 4 bases, J lost 0 bases, and 13 bases lay in between. The specimen was peripheral blood. The rearrangement links TRBV6-1 to TRBJ1-5; no reliable D call. The origin of this receptor is a man between 60 and 70 years old with COVID-19, enrolled during active disease. CDR3 residues: CASSAQVIHSNQPQHF. Written as DNA, the CDR3 is TGTGCCAGCAGTGCCCAGGTTATCCATAGCAATCAGCCCCAGCATTTT.